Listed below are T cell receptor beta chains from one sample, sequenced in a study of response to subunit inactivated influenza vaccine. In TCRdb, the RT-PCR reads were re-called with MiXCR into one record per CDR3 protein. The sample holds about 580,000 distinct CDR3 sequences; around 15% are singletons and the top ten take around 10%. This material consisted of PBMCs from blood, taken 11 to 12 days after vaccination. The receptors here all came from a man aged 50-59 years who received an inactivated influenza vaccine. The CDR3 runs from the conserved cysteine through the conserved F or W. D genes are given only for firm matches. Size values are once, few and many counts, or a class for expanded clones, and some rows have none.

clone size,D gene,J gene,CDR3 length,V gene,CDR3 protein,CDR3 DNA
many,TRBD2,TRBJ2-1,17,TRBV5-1,CASSFMGLAGVYNEQFF,TGCGCCAGCAGCTTTATGGGACTAGCGGGGGTGTACAATGAGCAGTTCTTC
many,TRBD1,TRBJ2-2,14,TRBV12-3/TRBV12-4,CASRRTGGTGELFF,TGTGCCAGCCGCCGGACAGGAGGCACCGGGGAGCTGTTTTTT
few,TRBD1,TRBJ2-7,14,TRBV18,CASSPSTGGHEQYF,TGTGCCAGCTCACCTTCTACAGGGGGCCACGAGCAGTACTTC
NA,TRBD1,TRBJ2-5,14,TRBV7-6,CASSFDDRVETQYF,TGTGCCAGCAGCTTTGACGACAGGGTGGAGACCCAGTACTTC
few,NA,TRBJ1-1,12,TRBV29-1,CSVAGERTEAFF,TGCAGCGTTGCCGGGGAGAGGACTGAAGCTTTCTTT
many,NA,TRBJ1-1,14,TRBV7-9,CASSLTTGLIEAFF,TGTGCCAGCAGCTTAACAACAGGGCTTATTGAAGCTTTCTTT
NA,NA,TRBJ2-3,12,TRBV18,CASSSTDEVEYF,TGTGCCAGCTCATCGACCGACGAGGTCGAGTATTTT
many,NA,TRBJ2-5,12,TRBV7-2,CASSIGLATQYF,TGTGCCAGCAGTATCGGTTTGGCGACCCAGTACTTC
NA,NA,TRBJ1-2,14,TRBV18,CASSPETGFYGYTF,TGTGCCAGCTCACCCGAGACAGGCTTCTATGGCTACACCTTC
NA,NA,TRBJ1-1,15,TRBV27,CASSRRQGGNTEAFF,TGTGCCAGCAGCCGAAGGCAGGGAGGGAACACTGAAGCTTTCTTT
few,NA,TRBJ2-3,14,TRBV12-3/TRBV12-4,CASSPGLAPDTQYF,TGTGCCAGCAGTCCTGGACTGGCCCCCGATACGCAGTATTTT
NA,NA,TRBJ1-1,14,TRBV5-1,CASSVAGANTEAFF,TGCGCCAGCAGCGTTGCAGGGGCGAACACTGAAGCTTTCTTT
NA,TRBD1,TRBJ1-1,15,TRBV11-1,CASSPRDSVNTEAFF,TGTGCCAGCAGCCCGCGGGACAGCGTGAACACTGAAGCTTTCTTT
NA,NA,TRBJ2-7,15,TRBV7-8,CASRREGGLIHEQYF,TGTGCCAGCAGGAGGGAGGGGGGCCTCATCCACGAGCAGTACTTC
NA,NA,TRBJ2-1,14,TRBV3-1,CASSRRGGYNEQFF,TGTGCCAGCAGCCGACGTGGGGGATACAATGAGCAGTTCTTC
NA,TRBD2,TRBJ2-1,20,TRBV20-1,CSASETSGTSPKDPYNEQFF,TGCAGTGCTAGCGAGACTAGCGGGACCTCACCCAAGGATCCCTACAATGAGCAGTTCTTC
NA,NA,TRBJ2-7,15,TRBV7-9,CASSLGRTAPYEQYF,TGTGCCAGCAGCTTGGGAAGGACAGCCCCCTACGAGCAGTACTTC
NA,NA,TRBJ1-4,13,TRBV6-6,CASEGQRNEKLFF,TGTGCCAGCGAAGGACAGCGTAATGAAAAACTGTTTTTT
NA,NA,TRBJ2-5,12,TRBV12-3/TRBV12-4,CASSTGTETQYF,TGTGCCAGCAGTACAGGGACAGAGACCCAGTACTTC
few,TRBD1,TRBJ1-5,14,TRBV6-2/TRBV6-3,CASRRQGANQPQHF,TGTGCCAGCAGGAGACAGGGGGCGAATCAGCCCCAGCATTTT
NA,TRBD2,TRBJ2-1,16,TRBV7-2,CASSLQAGGFYNEQFF,TGTGCCAGCAGCCTTCAAGCGGGGGGGTTCTACAATGAGCAGTTCTTC
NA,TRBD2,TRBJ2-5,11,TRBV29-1,CSVLREGTQYF,TGCAGCGTTCTGCGGGAGGGGACCCAGTACTTC
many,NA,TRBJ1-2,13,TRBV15,CATSREQLYGYTF,TGTGCCACCAGCAGAGAACAGTTATATGGCTACACCTTC
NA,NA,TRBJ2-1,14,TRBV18,CASSPTVFFHEQFF,TGTGCCAGCTCACCAACAGTTTTTTTCCATGAGCAGTTCTTC
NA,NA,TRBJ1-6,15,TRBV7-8,CASSLDTQPYSPLHF,TGTGCCAGCAGCTTAGACACCCAGCCGTACTCACCCCTCCACTTT
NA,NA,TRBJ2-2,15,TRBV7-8,CASSLDNLNTGELFF,TGTGCCAGCAGCTTAGATAATCTGAACACCGGGGAGCTGTTTTTT
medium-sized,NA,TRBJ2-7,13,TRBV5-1,CASSLGRSYEQYF,TGTGCCAGCAGCTTAGGCAGGAGCTACGAGCAGTACTTC
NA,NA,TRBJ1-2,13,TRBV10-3,CAITPGTTDGYTF,TGTGCCATCACCCCCGGGACGACGGATGGCTACACCTTC
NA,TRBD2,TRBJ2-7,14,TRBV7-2,CASSPRAGAYEQYF,TGTGCCAGCAGCCCGAGGGCGGGGGCCTACGAGCAGTACTTC